The rows below give T cell receptor beta chains drawn from one sample of a study of human T cells and chemical hapten exposure. Via MiXCR, TCRdb re-called the RACE reads, giving one row per CDR3 protein. The repertoire holds approximately 370,000 distinct CDR3 sequences, with around 5.5% as singletons. The input for sequencing was whole blood, taken in connection with sensitization to the hapten diphenylcyclopropenone (DPC). The receptors come from a woman younger than 30 with alopecia areata. Some clones in this sample may be carry-over from other donors' samples. Each CDR3 is given with its conserved first and last residue. A D gene is named only where the DNA matches it firmly. Where a row states a size, it is once, few, many or the class of an expanded clone; other rows omit it.

V gene	CDR3 length	clone size	D gene	J gene	CDR3 protein	CDR3 DNA
TRBV6-2/TRBV6-3	15	NA	NA	TRBJ1-5	CASSYLQGSNQPQHF	TGTGCCAGCAGTTACTTACAGGGAAGCAATCAGCCCCAGCATTTT
TRBV7-6	16	many	TRBD2	TRBJ2-2	CASRPGLAVNTGELFF	TGTGCCAGCAGACCGGGACTAGCGGTTAACACCGGGGAGCTGTTTTTT
TRBV2	14	many	TRBD1	TRBJ2-5	CASSEDRGRETQYF	TGTGCCAGCAGTGAGGACAGGGGTCGAGAGACCCAGTACTTC
TRBV6-2/TRBV6-3	13	few	NA	TRBJ2-6	CASIRTGANVLTF	TGTGCCAGTATTAGAACTGGGGCCAACGTCCTGACTTTC
TRBV6-5	20	few	NA	TRBJ2-3	CASSYSGEDDLGRRKDTQYF	TGTGCCAGCAGTTACTCCGGCGAGGACGATTTGGGCCGGAGGAAAGATACGCAGTATTTT
TRBV10-3	13	NA	TRBD1	TRBJ1-2	CAIYLGGNYGYTF	TGTGCCATCTACCTAGGGGGCAACTATGGCTACACCTTC
TRBV27	15	NA	NA	TRBJ2-7	CASSRLGATFYEQYF	TGTGCCAGCAGCCGGTTGGGGGCAACTTTCTACGAGCAGTACTTC
TRBV19	14	few	TRBD2	TRBJ2-1	CASSTGLAGAWQFF	TGTGCCAGTAGTACCGGACTAGCGGGGGCGTGGCAGTTCTTC
TRBV7-6	15	few	TRBD2	TRBJ2-2	CASSLRGAVTGELFF	TGTGCCAGCAGTTTGCGGGGGGCGGTCACCGGGGAGCTGTTTTTT
TRBV2	18	few	TRBD1	TRBJ1-1	CASRGTGGEKFRDTEAFF	TGTGCCAGCAGGGGGACAGGGGGCGAGAAGTTCAGGGACACTGAAGCTTTCTTT
TRBV7-8	13	few	NA	TRBJ2-1	CASSRDLNNEQFF	TGTGCCAGCAGCAGAGACTTGAACAATGAGCAGTTCTTC
TRBV29-1	14	many	TRBD2	TRBJ2-5	CSVDERGLQETQYF	TGCAGCGTTGATGAGCGGGGGCTACAAGAGACCCAGTACTTC
TRBV5-4	16	many	NA	TRBJ2-4	CASSLGTAGGKNIQYF	TGTGCCAGCAGCTTGGGGACAGCCGGAGGTAAAAACATTCAGTACTTC
TRBV12-3/TRBV12-4	14	NA	NA	TRBJ2-2	CASRLHTNTGELFF	TGTGCCAGCAGGCTCCATACTAACACCGGGGAGCTGTTTTTT
TRBV6-5	13	NA	NA	TRBJ2-7	CASSYNRAYEQYF	TGTGCCAGCAGCTACAATAGGGCCTACGAGCAGTACTTC
TRBV12-5	15	NA	NA	TRBJ2-1	CASGPGSLSYNEQFF	TGTGCTAGTGGCCCCGGGAGCCTCTCCTACAATGAGCAGTTCTTC
TRBV5-1	17	few	NA	TRBJ1-1	CASSLGSGAMTTLGAFF	TGCGCCAGCAGCTTGGGTTCGGGCGCTATGACAACACTGGGAGCTTTCTTT
TRBV15	15	NA	NA	TRBJ1-2	CATSRDRGGRDGYTF	TGTGCCACCAGCAGAGATCGGGGTGGGCGTGATGGCTACACCTTC
TRBV7-2	16	few	NA	TRBJ1-2	CASSLDGTTRNYGYTF	TGTGCCAGCAGCTTAGACGGGACCACCCGAAACTATGGCTACACCTTC
TRBV29-1	13	many	NA	TRBJ1-1	CSVGYREYGEAFF	TGCAGCGTGGGGTACAGGGAATACGGTGAAGCTTTCTTT
TRBV12-3/TRBV12-4	15	few	NA	TRBJ1-6	CASSLPQGRNSPLHF	TGTGCCAGCAGTCTCCCACAGGGCCGCAATTCACCCCTCCACTTT
TRBV12-3/TRBV12-4	12	few	NA	TRBJ2-3	CASSSLYDTQYF	TGTGCCAGCAGTTCCCTCTATGATACGCAGTATTTT
TRBV7-9	17	few	TRBD2	TRBJ2-7	CASSLFPLAGGPYEQYF	TGTGCCAGCAGCTTATTTCCCCTAGCGGGGGGGCCCTACGAGCAGTACTTC
TRBV4-3	14	many	NA	TRBJ2-3	CASSHGQSTDTQYF	TGCGCCAGCAGCCATGGACAGTCTACGGATACGCAGTATTTT
TRBV20-1	13	few	NA	TRBJ2-2	CSAREGTTGELFF	TGCAGTGCTAGAGAGGGGACCACCGGGGAGCTGTTTTTT
TRBV7-3	15	many	NA	TRBJ2-2	CASSPLGGRTGELFF	TGTGCCAGCAGCCCCCTGGGGGGGCGCACCGGGGAGCTGTTTTTT
TRBV27	13	many	NA	TRBJ2-7	CASSLPSGDEQYF	TGTGCCAGCAGTTTGCCCTCGGGGGACGAGCAGTACTTC
TRBV12-3/TRBV12-4	16	few	NA	TRBJ2-2	CASSAGGQAYTGELFF	TGTGCCAGCAGTGCAGGGGGGCAGGCTTACACCGGGGAGCTGTTTTTT
TRBV7-9	13	many	NA	TRBJ1-1	CASSPRVREEAFF	TGTGCCAGCAGCCCTCGCGTCAGGGAGGAAGCTTTCTTT
TRBV5-1	15	many	NA	TRBJ1-1	CASSSNRGRGTEAFF	TGCGCCAGCAGCTCAAACAGAGGGCGCGGCACTGAAGCTTTCTTT
TRBV6-2/TRBV6-3	13	NA	NA	TRBJ1-1	CASSYVYGTKAFF	TGTGCCAGCAGTTACGTGTATGGGACAAAAGCTTTCTTT
TRBV12-3/TRBV12-4	14	few	NA	TRBJ1-4	CASSIWTDEEKLFF	TGTGCCAGCAGTATATGGACAGATGAAGAAAAACTGTTTTTT
TRBV6-6	15	many	NA	TRBJ1-1	CASSETTVPRTEAFF	TGTGCCAGCAGTGAGACGACAGTACCGAGGACTGAAGCTTTCTTT
TRBV7-2	15	NA	TRBD1	TRBJ1-6	CASRPTDRVYSPLHF	TGTGCCAGCAGGCCCACGGACAGGGTCTATTCACCCCTCCACTTT
TRBV4-1	14	few	TRBD1	TRBJ2-1	CASSQPGQGNEQFF	TGCGCCAGCAGCCAACCTGGACAGGGAAATGAGCAGTTCTTC
TRBV6-2/TRBV6-3	13	NA	TRBD1	TRBJ1-1	CASRDGQGTEAFF	TGTGCCAGCAGGGATGGACAGGGAACTGAAGCTTTCTTT
TRBV13	16	many	TRBD2	TRBJ2-7	CASSPRGASGGNEQYF	TGTGCCAGCAGCCCCAGAGGGGCTAGCGGGGGAAACGAGCAGTACTTC
TRBV9	19	many	TRBD1	TRBJ2-3	CASSVSPGQAIKSTDTQYF	TGTGCCAGCAGCGTTTCCCCGGGACAGGCGATAAAGAGCACAGATACGCAGTATTTT
TRBV28	12	few	NA	TRBJ1-5	CASRTPSQPQHF	TGTGCCAGCAGAACTCCTTCCCAGCCCCAGCATTTT
TRBV10-3	15	few	NA	TRBJ1-3	CAISESLGSGNTIYF	TGTGCCATCAGTGAGAGTCTGGGCTCTGGAAACACCATATATTTT
TRBV6-5	14	many	NA	TRBJ1-4	CASSRGRPAEKLFF	TGTGCCAGCAGCAGGGGCCGTCCCGCGGAAAAACTGTTTTTT
TRBV7-8	15	many	NA	TRBJ1-5	CASSLDRPGDQPQHF	TGTGCCAGCAGCCTCGACAGGCCAGGCGATCAGCCCCAGCATTTT